The source of this T cell receptor (beta chain) is a study of T cells after yellow fever vaccination. It was through 5'RACE template switching that TCR cDNA was made, with a universal primer site and UMIs added. MiXCR, applied by TCRdb to the 5' RACE reads, yields one record per CDR3 protein. The sample shows a few hundred thousand distinct CDR3 sequences, 3% to 4.5% of them seen only once. Study-wide results and limits: Highly abundant clonotypes carried over from the bulk population could end up in FACS-sorted repertoires as contaminants. Subsequent to the booster, the majority of primary-vaccination clones reappeared (96% CD4, approximately 90% CD8).

Germline assignment: CDR1 SGHRS and CDR2 YFSETQ. The CDR3 runs 11 residues. This clonotype was recorded a few times. No antigen is known for it. Sequence at one end of the junction differs from germline and may be a read error. This chain links TRBV5-1 with TRBJ2-1, with TRBD1 matching over 8 bases. The sample here was PBMCs, taken on the day of the yellow fever booster vaccination. The TCR was taken from a man between 18 and 35 years old who received the YFV17D yellow fever vaccine. The CDR3 loop is CASSIGQGKDF. Here the CDR3 DNA reads TGCGCCAGCAGCATCGGACAGGGAAAGGATTTC.